These 7 T cell receptor beta chains originate from one sample sequenced in a study of blood T cell repertoires in COVID-19. Some clones are missing from TCRdb's copy, which holds only in-frame ones; the method was immunoSEQ multiplex PCR. The profile shows about 35,000 clones, around three quarters of them singletons. Specimen: peripheral blood. Receptors were obtained from a woman in her sixties or seventies with acute or convalescent COVID-19.

This clone has only a few counts. The chain has TRBV12-3 or TRBV12-4 and TRBJ1-6; perhaps TRBD1 as D (6 bases). The CDR3 spans 12 residues. V gave up 6 bases and J gave up 15 bases, with 15 bases separating them. CDR3 protein: CASSRGQPVLHF. The CDR3 bases are TGTGCCAGCAGCCGCGGACAGCCGGTCCTCCACTTT.

The chain is built from TRBV6-5 and TRBJ2-1, with D perhaps TRBD1 (7 bases). This CDR3 is 15 amino acids long. The V end lost 5 bases, the J end lost 5 bases, and 16 bases lay between the germline ends. CDR1 is MNHEY and CDR2 is SVGAGI in the germline V gene. The CDR3 is CASSTQGGLDNEQFF. The CDR3 DNA sequence: TGTGCCAGCAGTACGCAGGGGGGTCTCGACAATGAGCAGTTCTTC.

The V gene is TRBV11-1, the J gene TRBJ2-3; D not certain. This CDR3 comprises 15 residues. Germline CDR1 and CDR2: SGHAT and FQDESV (reference sequence). Trimming shortened V by 1 base and J by 0 bases, and 8 bases separated the two germline ends. The CDR3 bases are TGTGCCAGCAGCTTAGGGGCAGTTAGCACAGATACGCAGTATTTT. It codes for CASSLGAVSTDTQYF.

The DNA for the CDR3 is TGCAGCGTTGAAGGTAGTGGGAGTGGCTACACCTTC. Translation gives CSVEGSGSGYTF. This chain uses TRBV29-1 with TRBJ1-2; no clear D gene. Between the trimmed V and J ends, which lost 1 base and 7 bases, there was a span of 10 bases. This CDR3 spans 12 amino acids. The germline V gene encodes CDR1 SQVTM and CDR2 ANQGSEA.

The rearrangement joins TRBV28 to TRBJ1-4, with D perhaps matching TRBD1 (5 bases). This CDR3 comprises 13 residues. Trimming shortened V by 4 bases and J by 8 bases, and 11 bases separated the two germline ends. Germline V gene sequence: CDR1 MDHEN, CDR2 SYDVKM. This CDR3 is CASSSRDSEKLFF. The CDR3 DNA reads as TGTGCCAGCAGTTCCAGGGATAGCGAAAAACTGTTTTTT.

The chain employs TRBV7-2 and TRBJ2-3, with TRBD1 identical over 10 bases. Trimming took 1 base from V and 9 from J; bases not matched to a gene: 7. Germline CDR1 SGHTA, CDR2 FQGNSA. CDR3 size: 15 residues. The chain's CDR3 is CASSLGRTGGNTQYF. The DNA for the CDR3 is TGTGCCAGCAGCTTAGGTCGGACAGGGGGAAACACGCAGTATTTT.

The chain employs TRBV6-2 or TRBV6-3 and TRBJ2-1; 8 bases are shared with TRBD1. The CDR3 covers 16 residues. The V gene end was trimmed by 3 bases and the J gene end by 8 bases; junction bases not matched to a gene: 12. CDR1 is MNHEY and CDR2 is SVGEGT in the germline V gene. The CDR3 sequence is CASSYRRGRGLDEQFF. The CDR3 coding sequence is TGTGCCAGCAGTTATCGCCGCGGCAGGGGGCTCGATGAGCAGTTCTTC.